This T cell receptor beta chain originates from a study of blood T cell repertoires in COVID-19 (dated by TCRdb to about 2020). Broadly, across the study: Samples covering the acute and convalescent phases of COVID-19 were provided by collaborators in the United States, Italy and Spain. The material from the prospective study consisted of cDNA or gDNA derived from T cells, B-cell-depleted T cells, or PBMCs. Deeply sampled blood TCRbeta repertoires from subjects exposed to, actively infected with, or recovered from COVID-19 were included in the dataset. The repertoires were made available in a free public database intended to serve as a resource for research on the immune response to SARS-CoV-2. Samples came from the ongoing ImmuneRACE study (first 160 participants) plus 1,254 subjects from 6 global collaborators. A de-identified subject ID, COVID-19 status, age in years and sex were almost always included in the sample metadata. Where available, HLA class I and class II types were obtained from metadata supplied by the sample provider rather than from assay-based typing.

Participants in the prospective study were aged about 18 to 90 years, lived in under 30 United States geographic areas, and enrolled through a virtual design. To assign participants to cohorts, the prospective study relied on clinical history that participants themselves reported in a screening survey and a study questionnaire. Exposed participants had been in contact, within 2 weeks of entering the study, with a person who had a PCR-confirmed or clinician-diagnosed case of COVID-19. In the prospective study, mobile phlebotomists collected whole blood, serum and a nasopharyngeal or oropharyngeal swab from each participant. Participants in the prospective study had the option to provide additional blood draws and questionnaires over a roughly 2-month period. Before DNA extraction, blood samples from the prospective study were shipped at room temperature or frozen. The immunoSEQ Assay, a bias-controlled multiplex PCR, was used to amplify TCRbeta CDR3 regions from genomic DNA. Per the original workflow: The number of nucleated cells in each sample was estimated from the amplification of reference gene primers within the assay. Sequence reads were collapsed and filtered to measure the absolute abundance of every unique TCRbeta CDR3 rearrangement. For each sample, productive Simpson clonality was calculated as the square root of Simpson's diversity index over productive rearrangements. The immuneACCESS repertoire file appears here via TCRdb, limited to in-frame rearrangements. These files lack a portion of the clones; in checked studies, under half of the deficit traces to unresolved V genes, and the cause of the others is not known. V and J calls plus clone size are reproduced from that table; the DNA served to infer D and trimming. For this sample there are about 190,000 clones; less than 90% appear just once. In total, the top ten clones hold roughly 3.1% of the sample.

Broad study findings and their caveats: How much clinical and demographic metadata was included differed by source and by participant, and the metadata was provided uncurated.

V was cut back by 6 bases and J by 6 bases, leaving a gap of 18 bases between them. CDR1 MNHEY and CDR2 SVGAGI are derived from the germline V gene. Measured from the cysteine to the phenylalanine, the CDR3 is 14 residues long. Left in the record is the CDR3 DNA by itself, 42 bases read in frame from the first base. Regarding this clone: The target of this receptor is not known. Base-call qualities are not available, and no considerably larger clone is one nucleotide away.

The sequence is built from TRBV6-5 and TRBJ2-7; perhaps TRBD2 is the D gene, with 6 bases matching. Sequencing used PBMCs or T cells enriched from blood (not recorded which). The sequence was collected from a woman aged 25 to 39 who had been exposed to COVID-19. At the DNA level, the sequence is TGTGCCAGCAGCCCAACCGACTGGGACTCCGAGCAGTACTTC. Its coded protein is CASSPTDWDSEQYF.